In this sample, the clone carrying this TCR gamma chain turned up many times. Germline V CDR1 and CDR2: GITISATS, ISYDGTV (reference sequence). The V segment lost 3 bases and the J segment 0 bases; nucleotides outside the gene matches: 14. The CDR3 sequence is 17 residues long. TCRdb reanalyzed the multiplex PCR reads using CATT. Of a few thousand gamma-chain clones listed, about 8% are singletons. This specimen belongs to a study of gamma delta lymphoproliferative disorders and STAT genes. Looking at the study overall: The LymphoTrack Dx TCRG Assay amplified gamma chains from at least 50 ng of genomic DNA.

PBMCs from patients and controls supplied the genomic DNA for sequencing. V and J are TRGV9 and TRGJ1 or TRGJ2. The J gene, not given by TCRdb, was assigned here from a germline match of the nucleotide sequence. Sequencing was carried out using blood. The clonotype was recovered from a human donor in good health. In DNA form, the CDR3 reads TGTGCCTTGTGGGAGATCGAGGTTTCGGCGAATTATTATAAGAAACTCTTT. Translating gives CALWEIEVSANYYKKLF.